These 15 T cell receptor beta chains originate from one sample sequenced in a study of blood T cell repertoires in COVID-19. Profiled with immunoSEQ multiplex PCR; TCRdb holds only in-frame clones, not every one. In the table there are some 300,000 clones, over 75% of which are singletons. The sample comprised PBMCs or T cells enriched from blood (not recorded which). The receptors stem from a woman between 40 and 50 years old who had recovered from COVID-19.

The chain combines TRBV9 with TRBJ2-1, with TRBD1 identical over 7 bases. The length of the CDR3 is 15 residues. The V segment lost 3 bases and the J segment 1 base; nucleotides outside the gene matches: 4. CDR1 is SGDLS and CDR2 is YYNGEE in the germline V gene. DNA of the CDR3: TGTGCCAGCAGCGAGGGGACAGCGTCCTACAATGAGCAGTTCTTC. This codes for CASSEGTASYNEQFF. The full variable domain, completed using reference TRBV9 and TRBJ2-1, is DSGVTQTPKHLITATGQRVTLRCSPRSGDLSVYWYQQSLDQGLQFLIQYYNGEERAKGNILERFSAQQFPDLHSELNLSSLELGDSALYFCASSEGTASYNEQFFGPGTRLTVL.

The chain employs TRBV30 and TRBJ1-1, with 12 bases aligning to TRBD1. CDR1 and CDR2 (germline): GTSNPN, SVGIG (reference sequence). The V gene end was trimmed by 2 bases and the J gene end by 11 bases; junction bases not matched to a gene: 9. The CDR3 has 14 residues. The DNA of the CDR3 is TGTGCCTGGAGTAAGCGGGACAGGGGGCCAGTGGCTTTCTTT. It specifies CAWSKRDRGPVAFF.

The chain has TRBV5-4 and TRBJ2-7, with D perhaps TRBD2 (7 bases). The germline V and J ends were trimmed by 4 bases and 3 bases, with 14 bases remaining between them. Germline CDR1 and CDR2: SGHNT and YYREEE (reference sequence). The CDR3 contains 14 residues. CDR3 nucleotide sequence: TGTGCCAGCAGCGGGGCGGGGGCTGACTACGAGCAGTACTTC. This translates into CASSGAGADYEQYF.

This rearrangement joins TRBV5-1 to TRBJ2-7; D may be TRBD2 (6 bases). Trimming shortened V by 0 bases and J by 4 bases, and 14 bases separated the two germline ends. This CDR3 spans 15 amino acids. Germline CDR1 is SGHRS and CDR2 is YFSETQ. In DNA, the CDR3 is TGCGCCAGCAGCTTGGCCCTCGGGGACTGGTACGAGCAGTACTTC. Translated: CASSLALGDWYEQYF.

This chain's CDR3 is CASSTTRTGESFEQYF. As DNA, the CDR3 is TGTGCCAGCAGCACTACTAGGACAGGGGAAAGTTTCGAGCAGTACTTC. The chain combines TRBV21-1 with TRBJ2-7; TRBD1, the table's D call, was not compared with the DNA. TRBV21-1 is a known pseudogene. This CDR3 comprises 16 residues.

The V and J genes are TRBV2 and TRBJ1-2, with 7 nucleotides matching TRBD1. Trimming took 5 bases from V and 8 from J; bases not matched to a gene: 8. The CDR3 is made up of 13 amino acids. Germline V lookup: CDR1 SNHLY, CDR2 FYNNEI. The CDR3 DNA reads TGTGCCAGCAGTCTACAGGGGATAAAGGGCTACACCTTC. This encodes CASSLQGIKGYTF.

The CDR3 DNA follows: TGTGCCAGTATGTACGATCCAGGGGGCTTCACTGAAGCTTTCTTT. It specifies CASMYDPGGFTEAFF. The chain employs TRBV19 and TRBJ1-1; 8 bases are shared with TRBD1. The germline gives CDR1 LNHDA, CDR2 SQIVND (reference sequence). Unmatched junction bases numbered 11, after V lost 7 bases and J lost 4 bases. The CDR3 runs to 15 residues.

The chain combines TRBV9 with TRBJ2-1; D not resolved. There are 13 residues in the CDR3. Per the germline V gene, CDR1 is SGDLS and CDR2 is YYNGEE. V shed 8 bases and J shed 5 bases, with 14 bases lying between them. CDR3 bases: TGTGCCAGTTCCGGGTCCCTCCACAATGAGCAGTTCTTC. Translating gives CASSGSLHNEQFF.

The genes are TRBV12-2 and TRBJ1-4; the DNA was not used to check the table's D call, TRBD1. TRBV12-2 is flagged as a pseudogene. The CDR3 runs 15 residues. This CDR3 is CASRLLGSSNEKLFF. The CDR3, as DNA: TGTGCAAGTCGCTTGTTGGGCAGTTCGAATGAAAAACTGTTTTTT.

The chain combines TRBV14 with TRBJ1-2; 9 bases are shared with TRBD1. From germline, CDR1 is SGHDN and CDR2 FVKESK. This CDR3 contains 15 residues. V lost 4 bases and J lost 8; bases outside the gene matches: 11. CDR3 sequence (DNA): TGTGCCAGCAGCCCGTATTTCGACAGGGGGGTAGGCTACACCTTC. Translated, it gives CASSPYFDRGVGYTF.

The genes are TRBV13 and TRBJ2-3, with 10 bases matching TRBD2. The length of the CDR3 is 18 residues. V lost 0 bases and J lost 2; bases outside the gene matches: 8. Looked up from germline, CDR1 is PRHDT and CDR2 is FYEKMQ (reference sequence). The CDR3 DNA follows: TGTGCCAGCAGCTTAGGAAGGGCTAGCGGGGGTATCACAGATACGCAGTATTTT. Protein product: CASSLGRASGGITDTQYF.

This clone was detected only once. V usage is TRBV5-6 and J usage is TRBJ1-1, with 9 positions matching TRBD1. V lost 4 bases to trimming and J lost 3 bases; unmatched junction nucleotides: 7. The CDR3 length is 15 residues. Germline assignment: CDR1 SGHDT and CDR2 YYEEEE. For the CDR3, the DNA is TGTGCCAGCAGCAAGGACAGGGGATGGGACACTGAAGCTTTCTTT. It yields the protein CASSKDRGWDTEAFF.

The DNA of the CDR3 is TGTGCCAGCTCACCACCAGGACAGGGAGGCAATCAGCCCCAGCATTTT. This encodes CASSPPGQGGNQPQHF. The chain has TRBV18 and TRBJ1-5; TRBD1 agrees at 8 bases. The germline CDR1 and CDR2 sequences are KGHSH and LQKENI. There are 16 residues in the CDR3. V was clipped by 0 bases and J by 2 bases; unmatched bases: 3.

The J gene is TRBJ1-1, the V gene TRBV4-1; D remains ambiguous. The CDR3 covers 14 residues. Trimming took 0 bases from V and 8 from J, leaving 13 bases between them. Germline V CDR1 and CDR2: MGHRA, YSYEKL. CDR3 sequence reads: CASSQDVRVGEAFF. In nucleotides, the CDR3 is TGCGCCAGCAGCCAAGATGTGAGGGTAGGGGAAGCTTTCTTT.

The sample holds a few counts of this clone. The chain has TRBV9 and TRBJ2-7; 7 bases align to TRBD2. This CDR3 region has 16 residues. V was clipped by 5 bases and J by 3 bases; unmatched bases: 14. Per germline, CDR1 SGDLS and CDR2 YYNGEE. The CDR3 DNA follows: TGTGCCAGCAGTGACCTCGGGCGGGAGACCGACTACGAGCAGTACTTC. Protein product: CASSDLGRETDYEQYF.